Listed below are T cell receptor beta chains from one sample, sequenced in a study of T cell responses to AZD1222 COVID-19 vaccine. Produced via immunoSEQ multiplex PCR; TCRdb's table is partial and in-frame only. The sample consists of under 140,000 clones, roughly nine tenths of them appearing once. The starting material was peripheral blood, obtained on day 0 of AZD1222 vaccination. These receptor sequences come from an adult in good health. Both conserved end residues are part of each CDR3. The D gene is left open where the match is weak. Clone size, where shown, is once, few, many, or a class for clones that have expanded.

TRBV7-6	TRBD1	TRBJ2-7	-	TGTGCCAGCAGCCTTGGGACAGGGGGCCTAATCTCCTACGAGCAGTACTTC	CASSLGTGGLISYEQYF
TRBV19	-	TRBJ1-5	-	TGTGCCAGTAACCTCGGGACATACAATCAGCCCCAGCATTTT	CASNLGTYNQPQHF
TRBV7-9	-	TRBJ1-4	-	TGTGCCAGCAGCCTCCGGGCCACTAATGAAAAACTGTTTTTT	CASSLRATNEKLFF
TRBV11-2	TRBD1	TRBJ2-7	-	TGTGCCAGCAGCTTGCGGACAGGAGGCTCCTACGAGCAGTACTTC	CASSLRTGGSYEQYF
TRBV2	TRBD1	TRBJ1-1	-	TGTGCCAGCAGGCCAGACAGGGACACTGAAGCTTTCTTT	CASRPDRDTEAFF
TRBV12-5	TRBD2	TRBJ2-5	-	TGTGCTAGTGGTAACGGGAGGGCCGGGGAGACCCAGTACTTC	CASGNGRAGETQYF
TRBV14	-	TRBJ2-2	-	TGTGCCAGCAGATTAGCGGCGAACACCGGGGAGCTGTTTTTT	CASRLAANTGELFF
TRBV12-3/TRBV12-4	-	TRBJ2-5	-	TGTGCCAGCAGTTTAGGCATAGGGGAGACCCAGTACTTC	CASSLGIGETQYF
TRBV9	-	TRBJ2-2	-	TGTGCCAGCAGCCCGGGGGGGACAGGTGGCGGGGAGCTGTTTTTT	CASSPGGTGGGELFF
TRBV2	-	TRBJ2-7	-	TGTGCCAGCAGTGAAACCCAGGTCGGTAGCAACGAGCAGTACTTC	CASSETQVGSNEQYF
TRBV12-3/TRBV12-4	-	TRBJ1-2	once	TGTGCCAGCAGTCTGGGTTATGGCTACACCTTC	CASSLGYGYTF
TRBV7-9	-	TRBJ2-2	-	TGTGCCAGCAGGCAAGGGGGGAATCCCGGGGAGCTGTTTTTT	CASRQGGNPGELFF
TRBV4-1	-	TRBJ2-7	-	TGCGCCAGCAGCCCCCGACTATCTTGGGGCGAGCAGTACTTC	CASSPRLSWGEQYF
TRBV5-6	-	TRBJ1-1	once	TGTGCCAGCAGCTTGGTGGGAAAGAACACTGAAGCTTTCTTT	CASSLVGKNTEAFF
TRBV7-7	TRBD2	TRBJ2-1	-	TGTGCCAGCAGCTTAATAGCGGGGGCTTACAATGAGCAGTTCTTC	CASSLIAGAYNEQFF
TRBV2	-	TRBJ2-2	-	TGTGCCAGCAGTGAAGGAGGGATCACCGGGGAGCTGTTTTTT	CASSEGGITGELFF
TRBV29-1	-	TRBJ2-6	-	TGCAGCGTCCGGGCGAACTCTGGGGCCAACGTCCTGACTTTC	CSVRANSGANVLTF
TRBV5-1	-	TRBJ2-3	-	TGCGCCAGCAGTGTTGGCGACACAGATACGCAGTATTTT	CASSVGDTDTQYF
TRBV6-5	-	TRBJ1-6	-	TGTGCCAGCAGTTACGGGGGGAGGAGTAATTCACCCCTCCACTTT	CASSYGGRSNSPLHF
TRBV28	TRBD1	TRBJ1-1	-	TGTGCCAGCAGCCGAGACAGGGTTACTGAAGCTTTCTTT	CASSRDRVTEAFF
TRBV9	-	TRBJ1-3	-	TGTGCCAGCAGCGTAGCGGGCAGCCGATCCTCTGGAAACACCATATATTTT	CASSVAGSRSSGNTIYF
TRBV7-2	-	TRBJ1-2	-	TGTGCCAGCAGCTTAGCCCCTCAGATTGGTTATTATGGCTACACCTTC	CASSLAPQIGYYGYTF
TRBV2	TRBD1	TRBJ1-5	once	TGTGCCAGCAGTCCACACTTTTCCGGGACAGAACCCTATAGCAATCAGCCCCAGCATTTT	CASSPHFSGTEPYSNQPQHF
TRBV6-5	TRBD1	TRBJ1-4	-	TGTGCCAGCAGTTACCACGGGACAGGGTCCGAAAAACTGTTTTTT	CASSYHGTGSEKLFF
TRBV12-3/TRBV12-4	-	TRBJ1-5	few	TGTGCCAGCAGGGTAGGAAGCAATCAGCCCCAGCATTTT	CASRVGSNQPQHF
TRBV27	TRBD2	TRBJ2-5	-	TGTGCCAGCAGAATTAATAGCGGGAGAGAGACCCAGTACTTC	CASRINSGRETQYF
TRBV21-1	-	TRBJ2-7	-	TGTGCCAGCAGCAGGAAGGCGGGACGGTCTGGGGAGCAGTACTTC	CASSRKAGRSGEQYF
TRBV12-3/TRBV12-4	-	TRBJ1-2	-	TGTGCCAGCAGCCCGGGACACCCAGGAGGCTACACCTTC	CASSPGHPGGYTF
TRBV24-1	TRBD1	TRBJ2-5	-	TGTGCCACCAGTCCCGGGACAGGGTCTTTTGAGACCCAGTACTTC	CATSPGTGSFETQYF
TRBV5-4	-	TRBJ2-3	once	TGTGCCAGCAGCCCGACTTTCACAGATACGCAGTATTTT	CASSPTFTDTQYF
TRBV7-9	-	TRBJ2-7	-	TGTGCCAGCAGCTTAAGGTGGACCTACGAGCAGTACTTC	CASSLRWTYEQYF
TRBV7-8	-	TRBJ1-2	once	TGTGCCAGCAGCTCCGGGACTTATGGCTACACCTTC	CASSSGTYGYTF
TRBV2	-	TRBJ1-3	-	TGTGCCAGCAGTGAACGCGGAAACACCATATATTTT	CASSERGNTIYF
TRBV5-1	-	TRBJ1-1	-	TGCGCCAGCAGCATCTCGGACATATACACTGAAGCTTTCTTT	CASSISDIYTEAFF
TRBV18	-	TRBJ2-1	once	TGTGCCAGCTCACCAGGAGGGGGGGGTTCCTACAATGAGCAGTTCTTC	CASSPGGGGSYNEQFF
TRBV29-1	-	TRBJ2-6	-	TGCAGCGTTGGGCGAGCTGGGGCCAACGTCCTGACTTTC	CSVGRAGANVLTF
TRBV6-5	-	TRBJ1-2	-	TGTGCCAGCAGTTACACGCAGCATGATGGCTACACCTTC	CASSYTQHDGYTF
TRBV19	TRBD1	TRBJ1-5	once	TGTGCCAGTAGTATGAACAGGGGGACTCAGCCCCAGCATTTT	CASSMNRGTQPQHF
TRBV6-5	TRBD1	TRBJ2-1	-	TGTGCCAGCAGTACAGGGGCCCCCTACAATGAGCAGTTCTTC	CASSTGAPYNEQFF
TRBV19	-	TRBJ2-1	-	TGTGCCAGTAGTGTTTACCGGGACCAGACCTACAATGAGCAGTTCTTC	CASSVYRDQTYNEQFF
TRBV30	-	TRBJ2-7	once	TGTGCCTGGAGTTCTGGGCTTGGGCTCTACGAGCAGTACTTC	CAWSSGLGLYEQYF
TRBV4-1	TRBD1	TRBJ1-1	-	TGCGCCAGCAGCCCACCGGGACAGGCGACTGAAGCTTTCTTT	CASSPPGQATEAFF
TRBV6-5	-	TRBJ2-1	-	TGTGCCAGCACCCCCGAGGGGACCTCCTACAATGAGCAGTTCTTC	CASTPEGTSYNEQFF